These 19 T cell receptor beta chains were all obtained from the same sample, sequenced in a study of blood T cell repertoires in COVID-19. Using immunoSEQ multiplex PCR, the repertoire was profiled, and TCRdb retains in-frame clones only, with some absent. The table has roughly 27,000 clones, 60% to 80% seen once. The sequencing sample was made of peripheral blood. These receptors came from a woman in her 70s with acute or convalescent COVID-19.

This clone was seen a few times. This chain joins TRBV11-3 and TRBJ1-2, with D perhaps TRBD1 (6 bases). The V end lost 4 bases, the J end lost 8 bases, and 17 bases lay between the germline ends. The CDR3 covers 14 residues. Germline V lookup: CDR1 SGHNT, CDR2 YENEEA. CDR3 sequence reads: CASSSTKRGGGYTF. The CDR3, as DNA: TGTGCCAGCAGCTCAACCAAAAGGGGGGGCGGCTACACCTTC.

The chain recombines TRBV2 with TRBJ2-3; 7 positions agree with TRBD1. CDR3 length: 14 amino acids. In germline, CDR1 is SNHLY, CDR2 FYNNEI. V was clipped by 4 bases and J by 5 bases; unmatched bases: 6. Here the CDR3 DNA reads TGTGCCAGCAGTGTAACAGGGGCCGGAGATACGCAGTATTTT. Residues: CASSVTGAGDTQYF.

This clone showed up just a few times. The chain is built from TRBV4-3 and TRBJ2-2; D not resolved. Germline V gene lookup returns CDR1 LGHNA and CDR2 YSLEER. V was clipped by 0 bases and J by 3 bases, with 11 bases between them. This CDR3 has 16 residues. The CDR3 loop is CASSQEGTDDTGELFF. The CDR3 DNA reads TGCGCCAGCAGCCAAGAAGGAACAGACGACACCGGGGAGCTGTTTTTT.

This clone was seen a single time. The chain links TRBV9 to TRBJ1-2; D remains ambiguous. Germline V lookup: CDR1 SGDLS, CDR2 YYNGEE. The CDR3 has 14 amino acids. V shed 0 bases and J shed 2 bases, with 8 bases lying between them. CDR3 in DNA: TGTGCCAGCAGCGTAGGTCCAGGAAACTATGGCTACACCTTC. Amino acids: CASSVGPGNYGYTF.

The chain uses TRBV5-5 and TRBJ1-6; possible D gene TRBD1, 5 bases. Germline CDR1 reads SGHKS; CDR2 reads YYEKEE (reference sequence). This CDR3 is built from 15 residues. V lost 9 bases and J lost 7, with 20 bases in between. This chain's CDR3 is CATFSSRGVNSPLHF. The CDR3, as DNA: TGTGCCACTTTTTCCTCCCGGGGGGTCAATTCACCCCTCCACTTT.

The chain's CDR3 is CASSDWGQGRNTEAFF. For the CDR3, the DNA is TGTGCCAGCAGTGATTGGGGGCAGGGAAGGAACACTGAAGCTTTCTTT. The chain combines TRBV6-1 with TRBJ1-1; D may be TRBD1 (6 bases). V gave up 3 bases and J gave up 1 base, with 15 bases separating them. Germline-derived CDR1 and CDR2 are MNHNS and SASEGT. The CDR3 extends over 16 amino acids.

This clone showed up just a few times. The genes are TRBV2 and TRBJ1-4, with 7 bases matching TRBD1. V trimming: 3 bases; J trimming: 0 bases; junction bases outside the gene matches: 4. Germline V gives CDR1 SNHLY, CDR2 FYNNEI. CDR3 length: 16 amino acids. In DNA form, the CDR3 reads TGTGCCAGCAGTGAGGACAGGCCTGCAACTAATGAAAAACTGTTTTTT. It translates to CASSEDRPATNEKLFF.

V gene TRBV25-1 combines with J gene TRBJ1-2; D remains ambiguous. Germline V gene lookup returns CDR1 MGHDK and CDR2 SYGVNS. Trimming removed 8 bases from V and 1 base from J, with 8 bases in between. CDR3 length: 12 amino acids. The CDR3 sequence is CASLSFNYGYTF. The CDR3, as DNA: TGTGCCAGCCTCAGTTTTAACTATGGCTACACCTTC.

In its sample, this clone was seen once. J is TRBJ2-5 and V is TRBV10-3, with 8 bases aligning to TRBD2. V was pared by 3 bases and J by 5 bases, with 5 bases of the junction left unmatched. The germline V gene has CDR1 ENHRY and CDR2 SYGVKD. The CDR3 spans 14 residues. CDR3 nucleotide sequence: TGTGCCATCAGTGACGGGAGGGCCGAGGAGACCCAGTACTTC. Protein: CAISDGRAEETQYF.

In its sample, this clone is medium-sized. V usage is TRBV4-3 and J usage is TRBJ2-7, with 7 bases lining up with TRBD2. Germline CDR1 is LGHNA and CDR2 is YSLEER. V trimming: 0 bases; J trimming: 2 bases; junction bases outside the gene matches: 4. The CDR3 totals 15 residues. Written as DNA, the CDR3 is TGCGCCAGCAGCCAAGATACGGGAGGACCCTACGAGCAGTACTTC. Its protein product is CASSQDTGGPYEQYF.

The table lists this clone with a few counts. Here the CDR3 reads CASSQEGSILYEQYF. The CDR3, as DNA: TGTGCCAGCAGCCAAGAGGGTAGCATCCTCTACGAGCAGTACTTC. The V and J genes are TRBV4-2 and TRBJ2-7; D not resolved. This CDR3 is built from 15 residues. Trimming shortened V by 0 bases and J by 3 bases, and 12 bases separated the two germline ends. Germline values: CDR1 LGHNA, CDR2 YNFKEQ.

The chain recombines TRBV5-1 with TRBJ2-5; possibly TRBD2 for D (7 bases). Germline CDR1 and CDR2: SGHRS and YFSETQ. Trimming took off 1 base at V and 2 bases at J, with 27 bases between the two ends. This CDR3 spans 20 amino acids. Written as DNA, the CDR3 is TGCGCCAGCAGCTTGACTCCGGGTAGGGGCGGGGGCCCTTTACAAGAGACCCAGTACTTC. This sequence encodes CASSLTPGRGGGPLQETQYF.

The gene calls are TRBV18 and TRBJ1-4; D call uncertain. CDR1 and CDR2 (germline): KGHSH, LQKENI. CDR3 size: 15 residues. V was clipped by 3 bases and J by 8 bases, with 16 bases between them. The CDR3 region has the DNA TGTGCCAGCTCACCTGCGGGGTCGCCGGGGGAAAAACTGTTTTTT. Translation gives CASSPAGSPGEKLFF.

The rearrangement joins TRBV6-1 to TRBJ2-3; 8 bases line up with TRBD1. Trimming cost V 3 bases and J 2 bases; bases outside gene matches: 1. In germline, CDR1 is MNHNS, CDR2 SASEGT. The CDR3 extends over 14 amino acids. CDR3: CASSEGQATDTQYF. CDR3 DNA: TGTGCCAGCAGTGAGGGACAGGCCACAGATACGCAGTATTTT.

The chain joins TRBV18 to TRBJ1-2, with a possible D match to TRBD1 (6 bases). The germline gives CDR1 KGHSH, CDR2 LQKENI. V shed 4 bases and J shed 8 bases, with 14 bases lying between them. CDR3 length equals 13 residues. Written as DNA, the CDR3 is TGTGCCAGCTCACGGGACACAGCGGAAGGCTACACCTTC. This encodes CASSRDTAEGYTF.

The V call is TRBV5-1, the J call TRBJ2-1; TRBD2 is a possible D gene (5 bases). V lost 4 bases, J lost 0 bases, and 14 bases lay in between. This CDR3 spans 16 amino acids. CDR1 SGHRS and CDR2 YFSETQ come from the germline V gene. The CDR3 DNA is TGCGCCAGCAGCAGAGCGGAGCGGCCCTCCTACAATGAGCAGTTCTTC. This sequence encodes CASSRAERPSYNEQFF. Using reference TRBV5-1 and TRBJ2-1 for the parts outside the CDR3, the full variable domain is KAGVTQTPRYLIKTRGQQVTLSCSPISGHRSVSWYQQTPGQGLQFLFEYFSETQRNKGNFPGRFSGRQFSNSRSEMNVSTLELGDSALYLCASSRAERPSYNEQFFGPGTRLTVL.

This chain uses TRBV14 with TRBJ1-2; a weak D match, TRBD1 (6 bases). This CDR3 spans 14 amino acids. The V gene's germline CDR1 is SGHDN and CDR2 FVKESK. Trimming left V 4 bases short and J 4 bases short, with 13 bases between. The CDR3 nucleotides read TGTGCCAGCAGCCCGGGGGGGCCCGGCTATGGCTACACCTTC. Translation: CASSPGGPGYGYTF.

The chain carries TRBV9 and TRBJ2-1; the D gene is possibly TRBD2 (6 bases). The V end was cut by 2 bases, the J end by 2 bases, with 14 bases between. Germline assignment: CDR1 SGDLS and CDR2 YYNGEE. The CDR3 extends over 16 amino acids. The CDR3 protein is CASSVRHGGAYNEQFF. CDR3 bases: TGTGCCAGCAGCGTCCGCCACGGGGGTGCCTACAATGAGCAGTTCTTC.

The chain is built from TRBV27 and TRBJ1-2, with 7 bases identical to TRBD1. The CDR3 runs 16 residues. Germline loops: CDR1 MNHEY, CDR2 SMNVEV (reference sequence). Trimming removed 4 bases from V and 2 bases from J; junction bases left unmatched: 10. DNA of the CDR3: TGTGCCAGCAGTTATCAGCAGGGGGGTCGAAACTATGGCTACACCTTC. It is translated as CASSYQQGGRNYGYTF.